This section outlines one TCR beta chain sequence together with its context. Its matching antigen is unknown. This specimen belongs to a study of human T cells and chemical hapten exposure. Background on the study: Sensitizing treatment utilized 2% DPC over a roughly 2 cm by roughly 2 cm portion of upper inner arm skin. Points from the study as a whole: Expanded TCRs formed significantly more large CDR3 similarity clusters than controls.

TCRdb analysed the RACE reads with MiXCR anew, one entry per CDR3 protein. The sample yields about 64,000 distinct CDR3 sequences, about 11% seen once. The V end lost 1 base, the J end lost 6 bases, and 14 bases lay between the germline ends. This CDR3 region has 15 residues. CDR1 and CDR2 from the germline V gene are LGHDT and YNNKEL (reference sequence). Time point noted: pre-sensitization, week 0. The treatment was: therapeutic diphenylcyclopropenone sensitization with weekly scalp DPC. The sequence derives from a woman aged 40 to 55 with alopecia areata. Some clones in this sample may be carry-over from other donors' samples. Sample: whole blood, taken in connection with sensitization to the hapten diphenylcyclopropenone (DPC). This sequence joins TRBV3-1 and TRBJ2-3, with D possibly TRBD2 on 6 matching bases. The CDR3 here is CASSQVGGTGDTQYF. CDR3 nucleotide sequence: TGTGCCAGCAGCCAAGTTGGAGGGACCGGGGATACGCAGTATTTT.